The entry below describes one T cell receptor beta chain. The table lists this clone with a few counts. Its cognate antigen has yet to be identified. Base qualities are missing; no much larger clone stands one base away. The immunoSEQ Assay, a bias-controlled multiplex PCR, was used to amplify TCRbeta CDR3 regions from genomic DNA. In the authors' own workflow: Within the assay, amplification of reference gene primers was used to estimate how many nucleated cells each sample contained. Sequence reads were collapsed and filtered to measure the absolute abundance of every unique TCRbeta CDR3 rearrangement. For each sample, productive Simpson clonality was calculated by taking the square root of Simpson's diversity index across productive rearrangements. TCRdb obtained this table from immuneACCESS and retained in-frame rearrangements with V and J assigned. These tables miss some clones; where compared with another copy, unresolved V genes account for less than half of the shortfall, and the remainder is unexplained. V and J calls and clone size are as listed in that table; D and trimming were resolved from the DNA. The sample contains just under 80,000 clones, 84% of them found a single time. Jointly, the top ten make up approximately 12% of the sample.

The collaborating institutions used their own protocols to collect whole blood in K2EDTA tubes. For TCRbeta analysis, collaborators shipped samples as frozen whole blood, isolated PBMCs, or DNA extracted from either of those sample types. The source of the sample is a study of blood T cell repertoires in COVID-19 (dated by TCRdb to about 2020). Background for the entire study: Collaborator samples came from the United States, Italy and Spain and covered acute and convalescent phases of COVID-19. The prospective study material was composed of cDNA or gDNA derived from T cells, B-cell-depleted T cells, or PBMCs. Deeply sampled blood TCRbeta repertoires from subjects exposed to, actively infected with, or recovered from COVID-19 were included in the dataset. The repertoires were made available in a free public database intended to serve as a resource for research on the immune response to SARS-CoV-2. Samples came from the ongoing ImmuneRACE study (first 160 participants) plus 1,254 subjects from 6 global collaborators. Sample metadata almost always included a de-identified subject ID, COVID-19 status, age in years and sex. HLA class I and class II types, where available, came from metadata supplied by the sample provider rather than from assay-based typing. General findings and caveats noted by the study authors: The quantity of clinical and demographic metadata differed by source and by participant and was supplied without curation.

The source of this sequence is a human donor in a cohort sampled during active COVID-19. The sequenced sample was peripheral blood.

The DNA sequence reads TGTGCCAGCATGGAGACAGTACTCTACGAGCAGTACTTC. It codes for CASMETVLYEQYF. The chain joins TRBV28 to TRBJ2-7; TRBD1 is perhaps the D gene, given 5 matching bases. The CDR3 measures 13 amino acids from cysteine to phenylalanine. Only the CDR3 region is kept as DNA, spanning 39 bases read in frame from base 1. CDR1 and CDR2 are drawn from the germline V gene: MDHEN, SYDVKM. Trimming costs V 7 bases and J 3 bases, and their ends lie 13 bases apart.